This TCR beta chain was captured by sequencing in a study of shared clonotypes between healthy human individuals. Study-level results: Tissue TCR repertoires likely differ from these blood-only repertoires.

The naive CD8 population came from CD45RO-negative cells selected for CCR7, without terminally differentiated effector memory CD45RA+ cells. Of note for this clone: The antigen is not known.

Sequencing was performed with immunoSEQ multiplex PCR; in TCRdb, only in-frame clones are kept and a portion is missing. Of around 560,000 clones in the sample, around 95% were seen once. Trimming pared 7 bases from V and 4 bases from J, leaving 22 bases between. Per germline, CDR1 SQVTM and CDR2 ANQGSEA. The length of the CDR3 is 15 residues. Sequenced material: naive CD8+ T cells sorted from blood. The chain is built from TRBV29-1 and TRBJ1-1, with D maybe TRBD1 (5 bases). The sequence was collected from a woman aged 30 to 39 in good health. The CDR3 DNA follows: TGCAGCGCCGCCCCACAGGAACGGAGTAGCACTGAAGCTTTCTTT. Amino acids: CSAAPQERSSTEAFF.